This T cell receptor beta chain was sequenced in a study of blood T cell repertoires in COVID-19. Study as a whole: The United States, Italy and Spain were the sources of the acute and convalescent COVID-19 samples. Nucleic acid was either cDNA or gDNA, and it came from T cells, B-cell-depleted T cells, or PBMCs.

Trimming removed 9 bases from V and 4 bases from J; junction bases left unmatched: 10. CDR1 MGHDK and CDR2 SYGVNS come from the germline V gene. The length of the CDR3 is 15 residues. Measured with immunoSEQ multiplex PCR; TCRdb has only the in-frame clones, and not every one. Found here are roughly 88,000 clones, about 82% of them singletons; the top ten hold roughly a sixth. The rearrangement links TRBV25-1 to TRBJ2-2, with 8 bases identical to TRBD1. Sequencing input: peripheral blood. This receptor was identified in a woman older than 75 with acute or convalescent COVID-19. CDR3 bases: TGTGCCAGTTGGTCAGGGGGCATCAGCACCGGGGAGCTGTTTTTT. It is translated as CASWSGGISTGELFF.